These 17 T cell receptor beta chains originate from one sample sequenced in a study of shared clonotypes between healthy human individuals. Clones were read by immunoSEQ multiplex PCR, and TCRdb kept only the in-frame ones, dropping some. Of 2,500,000 or so clones in the sample, 80% to 95% are singletons; the top ten hold 0.37%. Sequencing input: naive CD4+ T cells from PBMCs. Stated subset: CD45RA+ positively selected. The source is a man between 18 and 29 years old in good health. Some clones in this sample may be carry-over from other donors' samples.

This sequence joins TRBV15 and TRBJ1-5; no firm D call. The CDR3 is 16 amino acids. Germline CDR1 is LNHNV and CDR2 is YYDKDF (reference sequence). The germline V and J ends were trimmed by 0 bases and 4 bases, with 13 bases remaining between them. DNA of the CDR3: TGTGCCACCAGCAGAGAAGGAGGGTTTCGAAATCAGCCCCAGCATTTT. The encoded protein is CATSREGGFRNQPQHF.

The chain recombines TRBV4-3 with TRBJ2-2; 9 nucleotides agree with TRBD2. The CDR3 contains 17 residues. The ends lost 0 bases at V and 4 bases at J; junction bases unmatched: 6. Germline values: CDR1 LGHNA, CDR2 YSLEER. The CDR3 here is CASSQDRREGRTGELFF. Written as DNA, the CDR3 is TGCGCCAGCAGCCAAGACCGGCGGGAGGGCCGCACCGGGGAGCTGTTTTTT.

J is TRBJ1-2 and V is TRBV25-1, with D hard to call. Trimming took off 1 base at V and 7 bases at J, with 4 bases between the two ends. The CDR3 length is 11 residues. The germline V gene has CDR1 MGHDK and CDR2 SYGVNS. Here the CDR3 DNA reads TGTGCCAGCAGTGAATTTGGTGGCTACACCTTC. Protein: CASSEFGGYTF.

CDR3 nucleotide sequence: TGTGCCAGCAGTAACCGGGACCCTTCCAATGAGCAGTTCTTC. Encoded protein: CASSNRDPSNEQFF. The chain carries TRBV25-1 and TRBJ2-1; TRBD1 or TRBD2 may be the D gene (5 bases each). Per the germline V gene, CDR1 is MGHDK and CDR2 is SYGVNS. This CDR3 has 14 residues. The ends were cut back, 5 bases at V and 6 bases at J, with 14 bases in the middle. Using reference TRBV25-1 and TRBJ2-1 for the parts outside the CDR3, the full variable domain is EADIYQTPRYLVIGTGKKITLECSQTMGHDKMYWYQQDPGMELHLIHYSYGVNSTEKGDLSSESTVSRIRTEHFPLTLESARPSHTSQYLCASSNRDPSNEQFFGPGTRLTVL.

The V gene is TRBV6-5, the J gene TRBJ1-5; D unresolved. This CDR3 spans 14 amino acids. Germline assignment: CDR1 MNHEY and CDR2 SVGAGI. V gave up 6 bases and J gave up 0 bases, with 9 bases separating them. Here the CDR3 reads CASRTTDSNQPQHF. The CDR3 region has the DNA TGTGCCAGCAGAACCACAGATAGCAATCAGCCCCAGCATTTT.

The chain combines TRBV21-1 with TRBJ2-7; TRBD2, as called in the table, went unchecked against the DNA. TRBV21-1 is a documented pseudogene. This CDR3 is built from 15 residues. CDR3 sequence: CASSKRGSVPDEQYF. Written as DNA, the CDR3 is TGTGCCAGCAGCAAACGGGGTAGCGTCCCGGACGAGCAGTACTTC.

V and J are TRBV5-4 and TRBJ2-5, with 8 bases lining up with TRBD2. V trimming: 4 bases; J trimming: 4 bases; junction bases outside the gene matches: 12. CDR3 length: 16 residues. Germline CDR1 reads SGHNT; CDR2 reads YYREEE (reference sequence). CDR3 loop: CASSPRGSGNGETQYF. As DNA, the CDR3 is TGTGCCAGCAGCCCCCGTGGTAGCGGGAACGGAGAGACCCAGTACTTC.

The chain carries TRBV10-2 and TRBJ1-2; D ambiguous. The V and J ends lost 0 bases and 2 bases respectively, with 10 bases between them. The CDR3 contains 15 residues. Germline V gene lookup returns CDR1 WSHSY and CDR2 SAAADI. For the CDR3, the DNA is TGCGCCAGCAGTGAGTCGGTCACGCCGAACTATGGCTACACCTTC. It specifies CASSESVTPNYGYTF.

V is TRBV6-1 and J is TRBJ2-6, with a tentative D call TRBD1 (7 bases). This CDR3 is 15 amino acids long. Germline V gene lookup returns CDR1 MNHNS and CDR2 SASEGT. V lost 7 bases to trimming and J lost 3 bases, with 13 bases between them. The CDR3 region is CASIRGAYGANVLTF. DNA of the CDR3: TGTGCCAGCATCAGGGGGGCGTATGGGGCCAACGTCCTGACTTTC.

This clone appeared a single time. V and J are TRBV18 and TRBJ2-1, with 9 bases matching TRBD1. Germline lookup yields CDR1 KGHSH and CDR2 LQKENI. The CDR3 loop spans 14 amino acids. V shed 0 bases and J 10 bases; nucleotides not matched to a gene: 4. The DNA of the CDR3 is TGTGCCAGCTCACCACCAGGACAGGGGAGCGAGCAGTTCTTC. This codes for CASSPPGQGSEQFF.

The V gene is TRBV11-3, the J gene TRBJ2-7; tentative D call: TRBD2 (6 bases). The V end was cut by 4 bases, the J end by 0 bases, with 13 bases between. The CDR3 has 15 residues. Germline V CDR1 and CDR2: SGHNT, YENEEA. CDR3 protein: CASSSEYGGSYEQYF. The DNA for the CDR3 is TGTGCCAGCAGCTCAGAATACGGGGGCTCCTACGAGCAGTACTTC.

This clone has only one observation. The CDR3 region is CASSNLDRVGIQFF. DNA of the CDR3: TGTGCCAGCAGCAACCTCGACAGGGTAGGAATACAGTTCTTC. V and J are TRBV7-2 and TRBJ2-1; 7 nucleotides agree with TRBD1. Germline V gives CDR1 SGHTA, CDR2 FQGNSA. V lost 5 bases, J lost 13 bases, and 14 bases stayed unmatched. The CDR3 runs 14 residues.

The CDR3 loop is CASSPPDRPNTEAFF. In DNA form, the CDR3 reads TGTGCCAGCAGCCCGCCGGACAGGCCGAACACTGAAGCTTTCTTT. The rearrangement links TRBV5-4 to TRBJ1-1; 7 bases line up with TRBD1. The CDR3 spans 15 residues. Unmatched junction bases numbered 7, after V lost 4 bases and J lost 1 base. The germline CDR1 and CDR2 sequences are SGHNT and YYREEE (reference sequence).

The rearrangement joins TRBV4-2 to TRBJ2-1; 7 nucleotides line up with TRBD2. With 2 bases clipped from V and 10 bases from J, the junction kept 8 bases outside the gene matches. CDR3 length: 14 residues. Per the germline V gene, CDR1 is LGHNA and CDR2 is YNFKEQ. CDR3 in DNA: TGTGCCAGCAGCCAACCGGGGGGAGGAACCGAGCAGTTCTTC. Its translation: CASSQPGGGTEQFF.

V and J are TRBV11-1 and TRBJ2-3; 10 bases fit TRBD2. Germline V gives CDR1 SGHAT, CDR2 FQDESV (reference sequence). This CDR3 has 16 amino acids. With 5 bases clipped from V and 3 bases from J, the junction kept 8 bases outside the gene matches. Here the CDR3 reads CASSRASGSLTDTQYF. The CDR3 DNA sequence: TGTGCCAGCAGCCGGGCTAGCGGGAGTTTGACAGATACGCAGTATTTT.

This rearrangement joins TRBV2 to TRBJ1-3; D uncertain. The CDR3 covers 11 residues. Looked up from germline, CDR1 is SNHLY and CDR2 is FYNNEI. Trimming removed 8 bases from V and 2 bases from J, with 4 bases in between. The CDR3 bases are TGTGCCAGCGGAACTGGAAACACCATATATTTT. It is translated as CASGTGNTIYF.

Details on this clone: The sample carries other DNA sequences with the same CDR3. The CDR3 protein is CASSIGASSYEQYF. DNA for the CDR3: TGTGCCAGTAGTATAGGAGCCAGTTCCTACGAGCAGTACTTC. V is TRBV19 and J is TRBJ2-7, with no clear D. Germline V gene data show CDR1 as LNHDA and CDR2 as SQIVND (reference sequence). V dropped 1 base and J dropped 1 base, with 8 bases sitting between them. The CDR3 contains 14 residues. Full variable domain (missing parts from reference TRBV19 and TRBJ2-7): DGGITQSPKYLFRKEGQNVTLSCEQNLNHDAMYWYRQDPGQGLRLIYYSQIVNDFQKGDIAEGYSVSREKKESFPLTVTSAQKNPTAFYLCASSIGASSYEQYFGPGTRLTVT.